Below are 25 T cell receptor beta chains sequenced from a single sample in a study of T cells expressing NK-cell markers. One entry per CDR3 protein, without DNA, is what TCRdb gives after re-calling the 5' RACE reads. This table lists about 550,000 distinct CDR3 sequences. The sequenced sample was blood T cells: a sorted CD56 or NKG2C T cell subset, CD4+ or CD8+ T cells, or bulk PBMC T cells (not recorded which). Receptors were obtained from a man aged 18 to 30 in good health.

The rearrangement links TRBV6-1 to TRBJ2-6; TCRdb's D gene call, TRBD1, goes unchecked for lack of DNA. This CDR3 has 17 residues. Germline CDR1 is MNHNS and CDR2 is SASEGT. The CDR3: CASSRVRGTPGANVLTF.

The genes are TRBV6-1 and TRBJ2-1. CDR1 and CDR2 from the germline V gene are MNHNS and SASEGT. The CDR3 spans 12 residues. The CDR3 sequence is CASSEARNEQFF.

The chain couples TRBV30 to TRBJ2-3; the D call of TRBD1 rests on TCRdb alone, since no DNA is present to check it. Germline V gene sequence: CDR1 GTSNPN, CDR2 SVGIG (reference sequence). This CDR3 comprises 14 residues. This chain's CDR3 is CAWSVAGSRDTQYF.

This chain joins TRBV5-6 and TRBJ2-4; TCRdb's assignment of TRBD2 cannot be checked, as there is no DNA. The CDR3 is made up of 16 amino acids. Looked up from germline, CDR1 is SGHDT and CDR2 is YYEEEE. This CDR3 is CASSLGLAGVGNIQYF. Variable domain in full (rest from reference TRBV5-6 and TRBJ2-4): DAGVTQSPTHLIKTRGQQVTLRCSPKSGHDTVSWYQQALGQGPQFIFQYYEEEERQRGNFPDRFSGHQFPNYSSELNVNALLLGDSALYLCASSLGLAGVGNIQYFGAGTRLSVL.

V is TRBV5-4 and J is TRBJ2-1; no DNA is available, so the TRBD1 call from TCRdb remains unchecked. Per the germline V gene, CDR1 is SGHNT and CDR2 is YYREEE (reference sequence). This CDR3 is 15 amino acids long. The CDR3 here is CASSSAGQGNNEQFF.

V usage is TRBV24-1 and J usage is TRBJ2-1; TCRdb returns TRBD2, unconfirmable since there is no DNA. Germline V gene lookup returns CDR1 KGHDR and CDR2 SFDVKD. This CDR3 is built from 16 residues. The CDR3 spells CATSDLGGSWNNEQFF.

The J gene is TRBJ1-5, the V gene TRBV19; the D call from TCRdb, TRBD1, cannot be confirmed without DNA. This CDR3 region has 14 residues. CDR1 is LNHDA and CDR2 is SQIVND in the germline V gene (reference sequence). This CDR3 reads CASHPDRGSQPQHF.

The chain couples TRBV28 to TRBJ2-2. The CDR3 loop spans 13 amino acids. Germline-derived CDR1 and CDR2 are MDHEN and SYDVKM. This CDR3 is CASIRSGTGELFF. The whole variable domain, remainder taken from reference TRBV28 and TRBJ2-2, is DVKVTQSSRYLVKRTGEKVFLECVQDMDHENMFWYRQDPGLGLRLIYFSYDVKMKEKGDIPEGYSVSREKKERFSLILESASTNQTSMYLCASIRSGTGELFFGEGSRLTVL.

The chain's CDR3 is CAWRQGIDYGYTF. The chain couples TRBV30 to TRBJ1-2; TCRdb reports TRBD1, a call that lacks DNA to check it against. The CDR3 is 13 residues long. The V gene's germline CDR1 is GTSNPN and CDR2 SVGIG (reference sequence).

The gene calls are TRBV5-6 and TRBJ1-4; without DNA, the TCRdb call of TRBD1 cannot be checked. The CDR3 covers 16 residues. Germline CDR1 reads SGHDT; CDR2 reads YYEEEE. CDR3 sequence reads: CASSFLNQGRNEKLFF. The full variable domain, its missing parts supplied by reference TRBV5-6 and TRBJ1-4, is DAGVTQSPTHLIKTRGQQVTLRCSPKSGHDTVSWYQQALGQGPQFIFQYYEEEERQRGNFPDRFSGHQFPNYSSELNVNALLLGDSALYLCASSFLNQGRNEKLFFGSGTQLSVL.

The CDR3 reads CASSQDRPQWDGELFF. The V gene is TRBV3-1, the J gene TRBJ2-2; lacking DNA, the TRBD1 call made by TCRdb goes unchecked. The germline gives CDR1 LGHDT, CDR2 YNNKEL (reference sequence). CDR3 length: 16 amino acids.

The chain couples TRBV7-8 to TRBJ1-4. CDR3 length: 16 amino acids. From germline, CDR1 is SGHVS and CDR2 FQNEAQ. The chain's CDR3 is CASSFREAYINEKLFF. Supplemented by reference TRBV7-8 and TRBJ1-4, the full variable domain reads GAGVSQSPRYKVAKRGQDVALRCDPISGHVSLFWYQQALGQGPEFLTYFQNEAQLDKSGLPSDRFFAERPEGSVSTLKIQRTQQEDSAVYLCASSFREAYINEKLFFGSGTQLSVL.

V and J are TRBV12-3 or TRBV12-4 and TRBJ2-5; the TCRdb call, TRBD2, lacks DNA for checking. This CDR3 comprises 13 residues. The CDR3: CASSLSEGGPQYF.

The rearrangement joins TRBV5-1 to TRBJ2-3; with no DNA, the TCRdb D assignment of TRBD2 cannot be verified. From germline, CDR1 is SGHRS and CDR2 YFSETQ. This CDR3 contains 16 residues. CDR3 protein: CASSARLAGEGDTQYF.

The chain uses TRBV5-1 and TRBJ2-6; absent DNA, TCRdb's TRBD2 call cannot be checked. CDR3 length equals 21 residues. CDR1 SGHRS and CDR2 YFSETQ come from the germline V gene. The CDR3 sequence: CASSFLVPTSGMSGGANVLTF. Complete variable domain (other parts from reference TRBV5-1 and TRBJ2-6): KAGVTQTPRYLIKTRGQQVTLSCSPISGHRSVSWYQQTPGQGLQFLFEYFSETQRNKGNFPGRFSGRQFSNSRSEMNVSTLELGDSALYLCASSFLVPTSGMSGGANVLTFGAGSRLTVL.

The rearrangement links TRBV5-5 to TRBJ2-1; TCRdb's D gene call, TRBD1, goes unchecked for lack of DNA. The CDR3 runs 16 residues. Per the germline V gene, CDR1 is SGHKS and CDR2 is YYEKEE (reference sequence). The CDR3: CASSLYVGQGEDEQFF.

The V and J genes are TRBV7-9 and TRBJ2-1; TCRdb selects TRBD2, and the lack of DNA leaves this call unchecked. The CDR3 length is 14 residues. The germline gives CDR1 SEHNR, CDR2 FQNEAQ (reference sequence). The CDR3: CASSLVTSNAEQFF.

V usage is TRBV7-7 and J usage is TRBJ2-4. Germline CDR1 and CDR2: SSHAT and FNYEAQ (reference sequence). This CDR3 is built from 12 residues. This CDR3 reads CACMGAKNIQYF.

The genes are TRBV10-2 and TRBJ2-1; there is no DNA to check the TCRdb D call of TRBD1. The CDR3 runs to 16 residues. Germline CDR1 reads WSHSY; CDR2 reads SAAADI. This CDR3 reads CASKPPTGQHYNEQFF.

The J gene is TRBJ2-1, the V gene TRBV20-1; TCRdb reports TRBD1, a call that lacks DNA to check it against. The CDR3 covers 14 residues. The germline gives CDR1 DFQATT, CDR2 SNEGSKA (reference sequence). CDR3 protein: CSARGQGWDNEQFF.

The chain couples TRBV11-2 to TRBJ2-7; TCRdb selects TRBD2, and the lack of DNA leaves this call unchecked. The CDR3 consists of 17 residues. Germline V gene data show CDR1 as SGHAT and CDR2 as FQNNGV. CDR3 sequence: CASSLIAGGTQVYEQYF. Full variable domain (outside the CDR3, taken from reference TRBV11-2 and TRBJ2-7): EAGVAQSPRYKIIEKRQSVAFWCNPISGHATLYWYQQILGQGPKLLIQFQNNGVVDDSQLPKDRFSAERLKGVDSTLKIQPAKLEDSAVYLCASSLIAGGTQVYEQYFGPGTRLTVT.

This chain's CDR3 is CASSMGPGGTDTQYF. V gene TRBV19 combines with J gene TRBJ2-3; no DNA is available, so the TRBD2 call from TCRdb remains unchecked. CDR3 length: 15 amino acids. Germline V gene lookup returns CDR1 LNHDA and CDR2 SQIVND (reference sequence).

This chain links TRBV6-5 with TRBJ1-6; TCRdb designates TRBD1, a call that cannot be tested without DNA. There are 15 residues in the CDR3. Germline loops: CDR1 MNHEY, CDR2 SVGAGI. CDR3 sequence: CASSYLTGGMSPLHF.

This CDR3 reads CASSYGNSPLHF. This sequence joins TRBV6-5 and TRBJ1-6. CDR1 is MNHEY and CDR2 is SVGAGI in the germline V gene. This CDR3 contains 12 residues.

This chain uses TRBV29-1 with TRBJ1-1; the TCRdb call, TRBD1, lacks DNA for checking. The CDR3 totals 14 residues. Germline V CDR1 and CDR2: SQVTM, ANQGSEA. The CDR3 loop is CSVELVDGGTEAFF.